These 3 T cell receptor beta chains were all obtained from the same sample, sequenced in a study of cytomegalovirus exposure and HLA in healthy donors. Clones were sequenced by immunoSEQ multiplex PCR, and TCRdb holds only the in-frame ones, with some missing. The sample shows more than 50,000 clones, roughly 94% of them seen only once. The sample consisted of PBMCs. These receptors came from a young man in good health and CMV-seronegative.

The chain recombines TRBV5-1 with TRBJ1-2; D is perhaps TRBD1 (5 bases). V gave up 0 bases and J gave up 4 bases, with 10 bases separating them. The CDR3 has 14 amino acids. The germline CDR1 and CDR2 sequences are SGHRS and YFSETQ. The CDR3 region is CASSLGEGLYGYTF. The CDR3 coding sequence is TGCGCCAGCAGCTTGGGAGAGGGACTCTATGGCTACACCTTC.

This clone was counted only a few times. The V call is TRBV27, the J call TRBJ2-7; D is possibly TRBD1 (6 bases). Germline CDR1 reads MNHEY; CDR2 reads SMNVEV (reference sequence). This CDR3 spans 16 amino acids. V was pared by 6 bases and J by 2 bases, with 20 bases between. As DNA, the CDR3 is TGTGCCAGCAGACCTGCCCCAGGGGTCCCACCCTACGAGCAGTACTTC. Protein product: CASRPAPGVPPYEQYF.

This chain joins TRBV18 and TRBJ1-2; weak D call: TRBD1 (6 bases). Germline V gene data show CDR1 as KGHSH and CDR2 as LQKENI. V was pared by 0 bases and J by 8 bases, with 16 bases between. This CDR3 region has 15 residues. The DNA for the CDR3 is TGTGCCAGCTCACCACCGGGTGGGACATCTGGGGGCTACACCTTC. This codes for CASSPPGGTSGGYTF.